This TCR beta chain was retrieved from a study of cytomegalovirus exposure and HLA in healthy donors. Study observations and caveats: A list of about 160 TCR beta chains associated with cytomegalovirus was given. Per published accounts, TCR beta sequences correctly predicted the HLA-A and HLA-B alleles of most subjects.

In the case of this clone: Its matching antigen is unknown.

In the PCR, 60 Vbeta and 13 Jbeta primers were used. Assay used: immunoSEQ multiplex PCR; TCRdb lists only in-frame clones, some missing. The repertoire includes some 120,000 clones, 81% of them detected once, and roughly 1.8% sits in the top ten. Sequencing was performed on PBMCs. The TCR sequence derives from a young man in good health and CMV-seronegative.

The CDR3 spells CASSFDGQGRPNNSPLHF. The CDR3 DNA reads TGTGCCAGCAGCTTCGACGGCCAGGGGAGACCTAATAATTCACCCCTCCACTTT. The chain has TRBV5-6 and TRBJ1-6; tentative D call: TRBD1 (6 bases). With 2 bases removed from V and 5 bases from J, the gap between germline ends came to 20 bases. The length of the CDR3 is 18 residues. Germline lookup yields CDR1 SGHDT and CDR2 YYEEEE.